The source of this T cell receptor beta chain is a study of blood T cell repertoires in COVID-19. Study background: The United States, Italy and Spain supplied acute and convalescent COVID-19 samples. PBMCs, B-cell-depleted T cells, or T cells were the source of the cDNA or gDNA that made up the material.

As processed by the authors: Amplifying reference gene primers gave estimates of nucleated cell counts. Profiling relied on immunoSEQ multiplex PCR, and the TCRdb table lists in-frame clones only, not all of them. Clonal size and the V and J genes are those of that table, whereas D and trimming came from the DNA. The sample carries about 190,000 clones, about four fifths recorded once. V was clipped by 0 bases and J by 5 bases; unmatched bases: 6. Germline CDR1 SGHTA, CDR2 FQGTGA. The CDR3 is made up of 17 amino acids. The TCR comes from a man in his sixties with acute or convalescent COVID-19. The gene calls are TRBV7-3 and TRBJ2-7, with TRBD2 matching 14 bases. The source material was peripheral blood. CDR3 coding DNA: TGTGCCAGCAGCTTAACCGGGACTAGCGGGAGAAACCACGAGCAGTACTTC. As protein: CASSLTGTSGRNHEQYF.